This TCR beta chain was recovered during a study of T cell responses to AZD1222 COVID-19 vaccine. About the study: Researchers grouped second doses given at about 4 or about 12 weeks into one pool. Study conclusions and caveats: Unmutated variant regions are reportedly the target of nearly half of TCRs that are spike-specific.

CDR1 and CDR2 (germline): MDHEN, SYDVKM. This CDR3 has 13 residues. V gave up 2 bases and J gave up 3 bases, with 8 bases separating them. This table comes from immunoSEQ multiplex PCR, and its TCRdb copy is limited to in-frame clones, with some not included. The table records over 50,000 clones, 84% of them present only once. To note about this clone: Its specificity is unknown.

Sequencing used peripheral blood, obtained on day 0 of AZD1222 vaccination. This clonotype was sampled from an adult in good health. The chain is built from TRBV28 and TRBJ2-7, with D unresolved. CDR3 sequence (DNA): TGTGCCAGCAGTTTACAGGAATACTACGAGCAGTACTTC. Amino acid sequence: CASSLQEYYEQYF.